This TCR beta chain was recorded in a study of T cell responses to AZD1222 COVID-19 vaccine. The data were produced by immunoSEQ multiplex PCR, yet TCRdb's version contains in-frame clones alone and is incomplete. This table holds more than 85,000 clones, 87% found once. Turning to this clone: The antigen remains undetermined.

Broader study findings: Compared with day 0, the breadth and depth of the Spike-specific TCR repertoire rose significantly after two doses of AZD1222. No repertoire was sampled before or during the peak T cell response, only after it. The span of vaccine-associated CD4 TCRs extended across spike, with dominance at 160-218 and 743-854. Nearly half of spike-specific TCRs reportedly target variant regions that are unmutated in the B.1.351 and B.1.1.7 variants.

The CDR3 contains 15 residues. The trim removed 7 bases at V and 3 bases at J, leaving 6 bases unmatched. Looked up from germline, CDR1 is MNHEY and CDR2 is SVGAGI. The gene calls are TRBV6-5 and TRBJ1-3; TRBD1 matches at 10 bases. The clonotype was recovered from an adult in good health. The material sequenced was peripheral blood, taken on day 0 of AZD1222 vaccination. The CDR3 loop reads CASTGQGGFGNTIYF. The DNA of the CDR3 is TGTGCCAGCACCGGACAGGGGGGTTTTGGAAACACCATATATTTT.